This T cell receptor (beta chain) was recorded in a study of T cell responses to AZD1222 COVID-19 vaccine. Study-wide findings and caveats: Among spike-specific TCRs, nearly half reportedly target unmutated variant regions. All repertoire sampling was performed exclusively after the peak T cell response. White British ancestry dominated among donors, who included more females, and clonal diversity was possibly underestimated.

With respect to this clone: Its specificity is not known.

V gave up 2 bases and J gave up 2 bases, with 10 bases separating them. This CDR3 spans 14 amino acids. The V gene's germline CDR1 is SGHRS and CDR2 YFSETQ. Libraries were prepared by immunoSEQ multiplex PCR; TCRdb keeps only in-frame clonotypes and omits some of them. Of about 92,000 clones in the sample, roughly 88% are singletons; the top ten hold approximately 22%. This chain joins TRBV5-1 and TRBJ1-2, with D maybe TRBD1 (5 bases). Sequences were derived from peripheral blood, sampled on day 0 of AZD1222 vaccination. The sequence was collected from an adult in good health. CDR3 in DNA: TGCGCCAGCAGCTTTCAGGGAGGGAACTATGGCTACACCTTC. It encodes CASSFQGGNYGYTF.